The 24 T cell receptor beta chains in this list originate from one sample, sequenced in a study of vaccination and CD4 T cells after COVID-19. Sequencing of DNA taken from cultured CD4+ T cells relied on the Oncomine TCR Beta short-read assay. From the PCR reads, TCRdb called clonotypes with MiXCR, one entry per CDR3 protein. The table lists over 9,000 distinct CDR3 sequences, approximately 30% of them singletons. Stated treatment: roughly 11-day PBMC culture with coronavirus spike peptide pools or control peptides (ViraFEST assay). Their antigens are not known. This sample comprised CD4+ T cells from blood, cultured in vitro, obtained after SARS-CoV-2 vaccination. The receptors were gathered from a human donor who had recovered from COVID-19.

J is TRBJ2-7 and V is TRBV20-1, with 9 bases fitting TRBD1. V lost 0 bases to trimming and J lost 2 bases; unmatched junction nucleotides: 5. Germline CDR1 and CDR2: DFQATT and SNEGSKA (reference sequence). The CDR3 is 15 amino acids. CDR3 region: CSARERTGAAYEQYF. Here the CDR3 DNA reads TGCAGTGCTAGAGAGCGGACAGGGGCCGCCTACGAGCAGTACTTC.

V is TRBV6-1 and J is TRBJ1-1, with a tentative D call TRBD1 (5 bases). CDR1 and CDR2 from the germline V gene are MNHNS and SASEGT. V was pared by 2 bases and J by 2 bases, with 6 bases between. CDR3 length: 13 amino acids. The CDR3 nucleotides read TGTGCCAGCAGTGAAAGGACAAACACTGAAGCTTTCTTT. Its protein is CASSERTNTEAFF.

The chain uses TRBV27 and TRBJ2-2; D possibly corresponds to TRBD2 (6 bases). The CDR3 consists of 14 residues. The germline gives CDR1 MNHEY, CDR2 SMNVEV (reference sequence). The germline V and J ends were trimmed by 4 bases and 3 bases, with 9 bases remaining between them. The CDR3 DNA reads TGTGCCAGCAGTTCGACTAGATACACCGGGGAGCTGTTTTTT. Amino acids: CASSSTRYTGELFF.

This chain uses TRBV7-2 with TRBJ2-7; D possibly corresponds to TRBD1 (5 bases). The germline CDR1 and CDR2 sequences are SGHTA and FQGNSA. Trimming left V 5 bases short and J 6 bases short, with 11 bases between. CDR3 length: 12 amino acids. The CDR3 here is CASSLLGVEQYF. The DNA for the CDR3 is TGTGCCAGCAGCCTATTAGGGGTCGAGCAGTACTTC.

This clonotype appeared a few times. The chain carries TRBV20-1 and TRBJ2-2, with TRBD2 matching 11 bases. Trimming removed 1 base from V and 0 bases from J; junction bases left unmatched: 4. The CDR3 spans 17 residues. Looked up from germline, CDR1 is DFQATT and CDR2 is SNEGSKA (reference sequence). CDR3 protein: CSARAPSGRPNTGELFF. CDR3 DNA sequence: TGCAGTGCTAGAGCTCCTAGCGGGAGGCCGAACACCGGGGAGCTGTTTTTT.

V is TRBV4-3 and J is TRBJ2-3; 10 bases align to TRBD2. Germline CDR1 LGHNA, CDR2 YSLEER. J was trimmed by 4 bases and V by 5 bases; bases with no gene match: 6. The CDR3 has 15 amino acids. CDR3: CASSELAGDPDTQYF. In DNA, the CDR3 is TGCGCCAGCAGCGAGCTAGCGGGAGACCCAGATACGCAGTATTTT.

This clonotype came up a few times. The rearrangement joins TRBV7-2 to TRBJ1-3; D is uncertain. Germline loops: CDR1 SGHTA, CDR2 FQGNSA. The ends were cut back, 0 bases at V and 0 bases at J, with 9 bases in the middle. This CDR3 is built from 16 residues. The DNA of the CDR3 is TGTGCCAGCAGCTTAGCGGTCAGGAGCTCTGGAAACACCATATATTTT. It encodes CASSLAVRSSGNTIYF.

This clonotype appeared a single time. This chain links TRBV5-6 with TRBJ2-3, with D tentatively TRBD2 (5 bases). The CDR3 runs 17 residues. Germline V CDR1 and CDR2: SGHDT, YYEEEE. Trimming took 0 bases from V and 2 from J, leaving 16 bases between them. The CDR3 loop reads CASSLEFLALPTDTQYF. As DNA, the CDR3 is TGTGCCAGCAGCTTGGAGTTCCTAGCTCTCCCCACAGATACGCAGTATTTT.

This clonotype was counted a few times. The V call is TRBV11-2, the J call TRBJ2-7; D unresolved. CDR3 size: 15 residues. Germline V gene lookup returns CDR1 SGHAT and CDR2 FQNNGV. Trimming took 6 bases from V and 0 from J, leaving 15 bases between them. In DNA form, the CDR3 reads TGTGCCAGCAGTTCCCGAGGCGCCCTCTCCTACGAGCAGTACTTC. Protein sequence: CASSSRGALSYEQYF.

The chain uses TRBV5-1 and TRBJ2-2, with 10 bases identical to TRBD2. CDR1 SGHRS and CDR2 YFSETQ come from the germline V gene. This CDR3 contains 16 residues. V gave up 4 bases and J gave up 5 bases; unmatched junction bases: 8. CDR3 in DNA: TGCGCCAGCAGCCGGGGGGCTAGCGGGAGAACCGGGGAGCTGTTTTTT. Protein product: CASSRGASGRTGELFF.

The chain recombines TRBV10-3 with TRBJ2-3; possible D gene TRBD2, 7 bases. This CDR3 is built from 17 residues. The germline V gene encodes CDR1 ENHRY and CDR2 SYGVKD. The V end was cut by 4 bases, the J end by 5 bases, with 22 bases between. The CDR3 DNA is TGTGCCATCAGTGCCTCCGTCAGGGGAGGGGATCTAGATACGCAGTATTTT. Its protein is CAISASVRGGDLDTQYF.

This rearrangement joins TRBV28 to TRBJ2-1; 9 positions agree with TRBD1. The CDR3 is 16 residues long. Germline CDR1 is MDHEN and CDR2 is SYDVKM. With V trimmed by 2 bases and J by 3 bases, 5 bases remained unmatched. The CDR3 sequence: CASSLTGQGGYNEQFF. CDR3 bases: TGTGCCAGCAGTTTAACGGGACAGGGAGGCTACAATGAGCAGTTCTTC.

This clonotype has a handful of counts. This rearrangement joins TRBV6-1 to TRBJ2-2; D not resolved. The V gene's germline CDR1 is MNHNS and CDR2 SASEGT. CDR3 size: 17 residues. V lost 5 bases to trimming and J lost 0 bases, with 16 bases between them. CDR3 nucleotides: TGTGCCAGCAGTATCCCCGGACGGAGCGCGAACACCGGGGAGCTGTTTTTT. Its protein product is CASSIPGRSANTGELFF.

This rearrangement joins TRBV7-9 to TRBJ2-7; D may be TRBD1 (5 bases). The CDR3 extends over 14 amino acids. The germline CDR1 and CDR2 sequences are SEHNR and FQNEAQ (reference sequence). V shed 2 bases and J shed 3 bases, with 11 bases lying between them. Here the CDR3 reads CASSLRQPDYEQYF. CDR3 nucleotides: TGTGCCAGCAGCTTAAGACAGCCCGACTACGAGCAGTACTTC.

The chain has TRBV9 and TRBJ2-7; TRBD2 matches at 9 bases. This CDR3 region has 15 residues. CDR1 and CDR2 from the germline V gene are SGDLS and YYNGEE. Unmatched junction bases numbered 9, after V lost 4 bases and J lost 4 bases. This CDR3 is CASSPGGLAEYEQYF. The DNA of the CDR3 is TGTGCCAGCAGCCCAGGGGGACTAGCAGAATACGAGCAGTACTTC.

This clonotype was seen more than once but under ten times. The chain couples TRBV20-1 to TRBJ2-5; D is undetermined. The CDR3 loop spans 14 amino acids. Trimming cost V 5 bases and J 2 bases, with 15 bases left between them. CDR1 DFQATT and CDR2 SNEGSKA come from the germline V gene (reference sequence). This chain's CDR3 is CSAFSSSLQETQYF. CDR3 sequence (DNA): TGCAGTGCTTTTTCATCCTCATTGCAAGAGACCCAGTACTTC.

This clonotype was seen only a few times. This chain links TRBV9 with TRBJ2-3; 9 bases fit TRBD2. Losses at the gene ends were 4 bases for V and 2 bases for J; bases not matched to a gene: 14. The CDR3 is 18 residues long. Per germline, CDR1 SGDLS and CDR2 YYNGEE. Written as DNA, the CDR3 is TGTGCCAGCAGCCCCACGGGGTGGCTAGCGGGGCTCACAGATACGCAGTATTTT. It codes for CASSPTGWLAGLTDTQYF.

The chain employs TRBV14 and TRBJ2-5, with D hard to call. Germline assignment: CDR1 SGHDN and CDR2 FVKESK. The CDR3 is 14 residues long. The ends were cut back, 0 bases at V and 3 bases at J, with 8 bases in the middle. CDR3 DNA sequence: TGTGCCAGCAGCCAAGACCCTAGAAAAGAGACCCAGTACTTC. Translating gives CASSQDPRKETQYF.

The rearrangement joins TRBV7-9 to TRBJ2-4; D possibly corresponds to TRBD1 (6 bases). V was shortened by 4 bases and J by 1 base, with 17 bases between the two germline ends. This CDR3 spans 17 amino acids. Germline V CDR1 and CDR2: SEHNR, FQNEAQ (reference sequence). The CDR3 loop is CASSSSVTGSAKNIQYF. The CDR3 DNA follows: TGTGCCAGCAGCTCATCAGTAACAGGGTCGGCCAAAAACATTCAGTACTTC.

The V and J genes are TRBV28 and TRBJ1-2; a weak D match, TRBD1 (5 bases). This CDR3 has 15 amino acids. Trimming cost V 6 bases and J 2 bases, with 16 bases left between them. Germline V gene lookup returns CDR1 MDHEN and CDR2 SYDVKM. CDR3 residues: CASRAPRGDNYGYTF. CDR3 coding DNA: TGTGCCAGCAGGGCCCCACGGGGGGACAACTATGGCTACACCTTC.

With regard to this clonotype: At one end, the junction sequence differs from germline, possibly due to a read error. The chain couples TRBV20-1 to TRBJ2-1; 7 bases match TRBD1. This CDR3 is built from 14 residues. Germline CDR1 DFQATT, CDR2 SNEGSKA (reference sequence). The CDR3 protein is CNARVYRGTAEQFF. The CDR3 nucleotides are TGCAATGCTAGAGTTTACAGGGGAACGGCTGAGCAGTTCTTC.

The CDR3 region is CASSYDGRGGETQYF. In nucleotides, the CDR3 is TGTGCCAGCAGTTACGACGGGAGAGGGGGAGAGACCCAGTACTTC. The J gene is TRBJ2-5, the V gene TRBV6-2 or TRBV6-3; perhaps D is TRBD1 or TRBD2 (6 bases each). Per germline, CDR1 MNHEY and CDR2 SVGEGT. V lost 2 bases, J lost 4 bases, and 14 bases lay in between. This CDR3 has 15 amino acids.

Judged by abundance, this clonotype is medium-sized. The chain links TRBV7-9 to TRBJ2-7; the D gene is possibly TRBD1 (7 bases). The germline V and J ends were trimmed by 0 bases and 7 bases, with 13 bases remaining between them. Germline loops: CDR1 SEHNR, CDR2 FQNEAQ (reference sequence). This CDR3 contains 14 residues. The CDR3 bases are TGTGCCAGCAGCTTAGCTCAACAGGGGAGGGAGCAGTACTTC. Its translation: CASSLAQQGREQYF. The whole variable domain, remainder taken from reference TRBV7-9 and TRBJ2-7, is DTGVSQNPRHKITKRGQNVTFRCDPISEHNRLYWYRQTLGQGPEFLTYFQNEAQLEKSRLLSDRFSAERPKGSFSTLEIQRTEQGDSAMYLCASSLAQQGREQYFGPGTRLTVT.

The chain links TRBV6-1 to TRBJ1-1; the match to TRBD1 covers 7 bases. The CDR3 contains 17 residues. Germline V gene sequence: CDR1 MNHNS, CDR2 SASEGT. The V segment lost 7 bases and the J segment 1 base; nucleotides outside the gene matches: 15. CDR3 sequence: CASTTLWDSRKNTEAFF. DNA for the CDR3: TGTGCCAGCACTACATTGTGGGACAGTCGGAAGAACACTGAAGCTTTCTTT.